This T cell receptor beta chain was documented in a study of T cell repertoires in cytomegalovirus infection (dated 2019 in TCRdb). In terms of the full investigation: Donor HLA type was relevant to the analysis, because carriage of CMV infection together with the matching HLA type was indicated by public TCR beta signatures. The paper as a whole reports these results and caveats: The ex vivo response was dominated by HLA-C-restricted CMV-specific TCR beta clonotypes, and the single most frequent clonotype in two of eight donors was supplied by these HLA-C-restricted clonotypes. In both this cohort and an independent roughly 400-donor cohort, the cumulative frequency of public TCR beta family members distinguished carriers of CMV infection plus the relevant HLA type.

This clonotype was picked up one time. Its antigen remains unidentified. Per-nucleotide qualities are absent, and no much larger clonotype sits a single base away. One read alone provides weak support. For CDR1 and CDR2, the germline V gene lists KGHSH and LQKENI. Trimming takes 5 bases off V and 8 bases off J; junction bases not matched to a gene: 11. The CDR3 contains 15 residues, cysteine and phenylalanine counted. Only the CDR3 DNA stays, 45 bases, in frame from base 1. Sequencer: Illumina HiSeq 1500. The raw public reads went through TCRdb reprocessing: fastp at Q25, MiXCR clone calling, in-frame beta chains kept. Under each unique CDR3 protein, matching rows form one entry showing the most common genes and DNA. This sample holds about 400,000 distinct CDR3 sequences; around 18% were observed only once. Of the sample, about 10% is held by the ten largest clones.

Sample: PBMCs. The receptor was isolated from a human donor in good health (CMV status not recorded). Some clones in this sample may be carry-over from other donors' samples. The V and J genes are TRBV18 and TRBJ2-1, with 8 middle bases fitting TRBD1. In nucleotides, the sequence is TGTGCCAGCTCAGGCTGGACAGGGCTTTCCCATGAGCAGTTCTTC. Its product reads: CASSGWTGLSHEQFF.